This T cell receptor (beta chain) was retrieved from a study of T cells in Graves' hyperthyroidism and ophthalmopathy. The CDR3 consists of 16 residues. V shed 3 bases, J shed 5 bases, and the junction held 9 bases outside the gene matches. Per germline, CDR1 SGHAT and CDR2 FQNNGV. Findings of the study overall: In blood, most of the thyroid clonotypes expanded above 0.001 were also present.

Amplification of TCR beta CDR3 regions was performed using RNA transcripts as template. Researchers ran a first-round RT-PCR on the TCR CDR3 using the HTBI primer set. TCRdb used MiXCR to reprocess the multiplex PCR reads, holding one entry per CDR3 protein. The sample shows over 500,000 distinct CDR3 sequences, approximately 17% of them seen only once. A word on this clonotype: The antigen is undetermined.

Sequencing used blood. The sequence was collected from a woman younger than 30 with Graves' ophthalmopathy. The rearrangement joins TRBV11-2 to TRBJ2-1; 8 nucleotides match TRBD1. As DNA, the CDR3 is TGTGCCAGCAGCTTTCTCTGGACAGGGTACAACAATGAGCAGTTCTTC. Its translation: CASSFLWTGYNNEQFF.